What follows are 2 T cell receptor beta chains derived from one specimen sequenced in a study of blood T cell repertoires in COVID-19. Generated by immunoSEQ multiplex PCR, the TCRdb table keeps only in-frame clones and is missing some. The sample holds almost 90,000 clones, less than 95% seen once. The sequenced sample consisted of peripheral blood. Receptor source: a man aged 18-30 years with COVID-19, enrolled during active disease.

This CDR3 is CAISEVWTSGSPYEQFF. CDR3 nucleotides: TGTGCCATCAGTGAGGTTTGGACTAGCGGGAGTCCCTATGAGCAGTTCTTC. The chain is built from TRBV10-3 and TRBJ2-1; 13 positions agree with TRBD2. Germline-derived CDR1 and CDR2 are ENHRY and SYGVKD. The CDR3 covers 17 residues. With 2 bases clipped from V and 8 bases from J, the junction kept 9 bases outside the gene matches.

The V and J genes are TRBV5-6 and TRBJ2-7; 7 bases align to TRBD2. Germline CDR1 is SGHDT and CDR2 is YYEEEE. Losses at the gene ends were 2 bases for V and 0 bases for J; bases not matched to a gene: 5. The CDR3 consists of 15 residues. CDR3 residues: CASSFGLAVSYEQYF. The CDR3 DNA reads TGTGCCAGCAGCTTCGGGCTAGCGGTCTCCTACGAGCAGTACTTC. Looking up the rest from reference TRBV5-6 and TRBJ2-7 gives the full variable domain: DAGVTQSPTHLIKTRGQQVTLRCSPKSGHDTVSWYQQALGQGPQFIFQYYEEEERQRGNFPDRFSGHQFPNYSSELNVNALLLGDSALYLCASSFGLAVSYEQYFGPGTRLTVT.